This T cell receptor (beta chain) was sequenced in a study of Graves' ophthalmopathy and Graves' hyperthyroidism. As the template, RNA transcripts were used to amplify TCR beta CDR3 regions. HTBI-primed RT-PCR formed the first round, and a multiplex PCR formed the second. TCRdb ran MiXCR on the multiplex PCR reads and lists one entry per CDR3 protein. The sample contains fewer than 650,000 distinct CDR3 sequences, approximately 22% of which appear only once. Hyperthyroidism patients had new diagnoses, durations under 2 months, and ages of 18 to 65. Patients were left out if they had other autoimmune diseases, uncontrolled infections, pregnancy or lactation. Diagnosis relied on clinical symptoms, serum thyroxine, TRAb, thyroid ultrasound and orbital computed tomography. This clonotype was picked up one time. CDR1 is MDHEN, CDR2 SYDVKM, per germline. The CDR3 totals 16 residues. The V and J ends lost 4 bases and 5 bases respectively, with 20 bases between them.

The rearrangement links TRBV28 to TRBJ2-5; possibly TRBD1 for D (5 bases). The sequence was collected from a woman under 30 with stable Graves' hyperthyroidism. Some clones in this sample may be carry-over from other donors' samples. Sequencing was carried out using peripheral blood. CDR3 region: CASSSVRTLRAETQYF. The CDR3 nucleotides read TGTGCCAGCAGTTCTGTACGGACACTCCGAGCTGAGACCCAGTACTTC.